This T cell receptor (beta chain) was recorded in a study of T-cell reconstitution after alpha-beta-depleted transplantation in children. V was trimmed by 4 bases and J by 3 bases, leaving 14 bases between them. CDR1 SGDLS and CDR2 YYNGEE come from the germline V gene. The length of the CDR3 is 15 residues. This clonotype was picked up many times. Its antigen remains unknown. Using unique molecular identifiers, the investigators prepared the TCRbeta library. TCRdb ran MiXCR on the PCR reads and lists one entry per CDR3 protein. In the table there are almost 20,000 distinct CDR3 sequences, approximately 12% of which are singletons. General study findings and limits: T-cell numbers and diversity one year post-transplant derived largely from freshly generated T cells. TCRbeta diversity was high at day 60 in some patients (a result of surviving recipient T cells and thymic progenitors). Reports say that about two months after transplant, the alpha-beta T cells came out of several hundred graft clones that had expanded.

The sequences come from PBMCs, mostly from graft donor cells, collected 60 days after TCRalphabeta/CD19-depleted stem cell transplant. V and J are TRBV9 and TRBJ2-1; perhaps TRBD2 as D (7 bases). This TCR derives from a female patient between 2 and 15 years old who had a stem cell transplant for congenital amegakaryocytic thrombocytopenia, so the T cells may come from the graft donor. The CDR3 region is CASSKGGGGYNEQFF. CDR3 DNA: TGTGCCAGCAGCAAAGGGGGGGGCGGCTACAATGAGCAGTTCTTC.